This is a list of T cell receptor beta chains from one sample in a study of T cell responses to AZD1222 COVID-19 vaccine. The method was immunoSEQ multiplex PCR; TCRdb's version includes in-frame clones alone and lacks a portion of them. The table lists 100,000 to 150,000 clones, 80% to 90% of them singletons. Source: peripheral blood, taken on day 0 of MenACWY control vaccination. These receptors all come from an adult in good health. Both conserved end residues are part of each CDR3. Each record gives: clone size, D gene, V gene, J gene, CDR3 DNA, CDR3 protein. A D gene is named only where the DNA matches it firmly. The listing skips clone size in some rows; elsewhere it reads once, few, many or a size class.

-	TRBD1	TRBV7-9	TRBJ1-3	TGTGCCAGCAGCTTAGGACAGGGGGGAAACACCATATATTTT	CASSLGQGGNTIYF
-	-	TRBV11-2	TRBJ2-2	TGTGCCAGCTCCCGGGAGACACAGACCGGGGAGCTGTTTTTT	CASSRETQTGELFF
-	-	TRBV7-6	TRBJ2-2	TGTGCCAGCAGCTTAGGAGCGGCAGGGGCGAACACCGGGGAGCTGTTTTTT	CASSLGAAGANTGELFF
-	-	TRBV7-2	TRBJ2-5	TGTGCCAGCAGCCCCCTCGTGGGGGTAGAGACCCAGTACTTC	CASSPLVGVETQYF
-	TRBD1	TRBV6-2/TRBV6-3	TRBJ2-3	TGTGCCAGCAGCGAGGGACAGAAGTTTTGGACAGATACGCAGTATTTT	CASSEGQKFWTDTQYF
-	-	TRBV5-1	TRBJ2-2	TGCGCCAGCAGCTTGGCGGGCGTTGCCGCGAACACCGGGGAGCTGTTTTTT	CASSLAGVAANTGELFF
-	-	TRBV3-1/TRBV3-2	TRBJ1-5	TGTGCCAGCAGCCATGGGTACCTCAATCAGCCCCAGCATTTT	CASSHGYLNQPQHF
-	-	TRBV7-9	TRBJ2-7	TGTGCCAGCAGCGACGGCAGGGGCCTGCAGTACTTC	CASSDGRGLQYF
-	-	TRBV5-8	TRBJ2-2	TGTGCCAGCAGCTTGGTCCCCTGGGGCGCGGGCACCGGGGAGCTGTTTTTT	CASSLVPWGAGTGELFF
-	-	TRBV4-1	TRBJ2-1	TGCGCCAGCAGCCATTTAGACGTGTTCTCCTACAATGAGCAGTTCTTC	CASSHLDVFSYNEQFF
-	-	TRBV3-1/TRBV3-2	TRBJ2-2	TGTGCCAGCAGCCAAGATTGGCGGGCAGGGCGAACCGGGGAGCTGTTTTTT	CASSQDWRAGRTGELFF
-	TRBD2	TRBV11-2	TRBJ2-7	TGTGCCAGCAGCTTACTAGCGGGAGGGCCCGGGTACGAGCAGTACTTC	CASSLLAGGPGYEQYF
once	TRBD2	TRBV19	TRBJ2-1	TGTGCCAGTAGTGGACTAGCGGGATTTGGGAATGAGCAGTTCTTC	CASSGLAGFGNEQFF
-	-	TRBV6-2/TRBV6-3	TRBJ1-5	TGTGCCAGCAGTCAAGACAGGAGCAATAGCAATCAGCCCCAGCATTTT	CASSQDRSNSNQPQHF
-	TRBD1	TRBV19	TRBJ2-1	TGTGCCAGTAGTTCCTCTCCCGGGACAGGGCGTTTGAATGAGCAGTTCTTC	CASSSSPGTGRLNEQFF
-	-	TRBV19	TRBJ1-6	TGTGCCAGTAGTATATTTTGGCGGCAGGGAATGGATTCACCCCTCCACTTT	CASSIFWRQGMDSPLHF
-	TRBD1	TRBV7-9	TRBJ2-2	TGTGCCAGCAGCTCCAGACAGGGGTCCATATTTACCGGGGAGCTGTTTTTT	CASSSRQGSIFTGELFF
-	-	TRBV7-9	TRBJ2-1	TGTGCCAGCACCCCCGGACAGACCTCCACCCAGAATGAGCAGTTCTTC	CASTPGQTSTQNEQFF
once	-	TRBV11-3	TRBJ1-1	TGTGCCAGCCGGGCGGGAACCACCACTGAAGCTTTCTTT	CASRAGTTTEAFF
-	TRBD2	TRBV2	TRBJ2-7	TGTGCCAGCAGAAGAACTAGCGGGGGGTACGAGCAGTACTTC	CASRRTSGGYEQYF
-	-	TRBV11-3	TRBJ2-1	TGTGCCAGCAGCTTAGGGGGACTCATCTACAATGAGCAGTTCTTC	CASSLGGLIYNEQFF
-	-	TRBV5-1	TRBJ2-2	TGCGCCAGCAGCTTGGAGTACACCGGGGAGCTGTTTTTT	CASSLEYTGELFF
-	TRBD1	TRBV5-4	TRBJ2-1	TGTGCCAGCAGCTTAACCGGGACAGAGTACAATGAGCAGTTCTTC	CASSLTGTEYNEQFF
-	TRBD1	TRBV27	TRBJ1-6	TGTGCCAGCAGTTTAGACAGGGGGCTTAGCTCCTATAATTCACCCCTCCACTTT	CASSLDRGLSSYNSPLHF